These T cell receptor beta chains were read from a single sample in a study of blood T cell repertoires in COVID-19. Produced via immunoSEQ multiplex PCR; TCRdb's table is partial and in-frame only. The sample lists fewer than 250,000 clones, 81% occurring once. The sequencing sample was made of PBMCs or T cells enriched from blood (not recorded which). Receptor source: a woman between 45 and 65 years old with acute COVID-19. Both conserved end residues are part of each CDR3. A D gene is named only where the DNA matches it firmly. For some rows the clone size is stated as once, few or many, or as a class when expanded; others skip it.

size | J | V | D | CDR3 | DNA
once | TRBJ1-3 | TRBV24-1 | . | CATRAVNPEFYAENTIYF | TGTGCCACCAGAGCCGTAAATCCCGAGTTCTACGCCGAAAACACCATATATTTT
. | TRBJ2-5 | TRBV18 | TRBD2 | CASSPPASGYQETQYF | TGTGCCAGCTCACCACCTGCTAGCGGGTACCAAGAGACCCAGTACTTC
. | TRBJ2-1 | TRBV28 | . | CASRVRGGLSSYNEQFF | TGTGCCAGCCGGGTTCGCGGGGGCCTTAGCTCCTACAATGAGCAGTTCTTC
. | TRBJ2-7 | TRBV28 | . | CASSGAVGYEQYF | TGTGCCAGCAGTGGGGCGGTGGGGTACGAGCAGTACTTC
. | TRBJ1-5 | TRBV3-1/TRBV3-2 | . | CASSQAGGYSNQPQHF | TGTGCCAGCAGCCAAGCCGGAGGATATAGCAATCAGCCCCAGCATTTT
few | TRBJ1-5 | TRBV28 | TRBD1 | CASSWTGASSNQPQHF | TGTGCCAGCAGTTGGACAGGTGCTTCTAGCAATCAGCCCCAGCATTTT
. | TRBJ2-2 | TRBV5-1 | TRBD1 | CASSWGQGTGELFF | TGCGCCAGCAGCTGGGGACAGGGCACCGGGGAGCTGTTTTTT
. | TRBJ1-1 | TRBV7-9 | TRBD1 | CASSLWTGGTEAFF | TGTGCCAGCAGCTTGTGGACAGGGGGAACTGAAGCTTTCTTT
. | TRBJ2-5 | TRBV7-2 | . | CASSSPGLPLTQYF | TGTGCCAGCAGCTCCCCGGGACTCCCATTGACCCAGTACTTC
. | TRBJ1-1 | TRBV27 | . | CASSIRQEINTEAFF | TGTGCCAGCAGTATTAGACAGGAAATAAACACTGAAGCTTTCTTT
. | TRBJ2-7 | TRBV7-9 | TRBD1 | CASSSLTGSSYEQYF | TGTGCCAGCAGTTCATTGACAGGGAGCTCCTACGAGCAGTACTTC
. | TRBJ2-5 | TRBV7-2 | . | CASSLGLAETQYF | TGTGCCAGCAGCTTAGGGCTAGCGGAGACCCAGTACTTC
. | TRBJ1-3 | TRBV28 | TRBD1 | CASSLTRGQGNTIYF | TGTGCCAGCAGTTTAACCAGGGGGCAAGGAAACACCATATATTTT
. | TRBJ1-4 | TRBV28 | TRBD1 | CASSLAGTANEKLFF | TGTGCCAGCAGTCTAGCCGGGACAGCTAATGAAAAACTGTTTTTT
. | TRBJ2-7 | TRBV28 | TRBD2 | CASSSLLAKYAYEQYF | TGTGCCAGCAGTTCTCTACTAGCGAAATATGCCTACGAGCAGTACTTC
few | TRBJ1-2 | TRBV4-2 | . | CASRQGGNYGYTF | TGTGCCAGCAGACAGGGAGGGAACTATGGCTACACCTTC
. | TRBJ1-5 | TRBV7-2 | TRBD1 | CASSTRQGGNQPQHF | TGTGCCAGCAGCACCCGACAGGGAGGCAATCAGCCCCAGCATTTT
few | TRBJ2-3 | TRBV20-1 | . | CSPSAGAPGTDTQYF | TGCAGCCCTAGTGCAGGGGCTCCTGGCACAGATACGCAGTATTTT
. | TRBJ1-2 | TRBV11-3 | TRBD1 | CASSLGRTGGYGYTF | TGTGCCAGCAGCTTAGGCCGGACAGGGGGCTATGGCTACACCTTC
. | TRBJ1-3 | TRBV7-9 | TRBD1 | CASSAGQGFESIYF | TGTGCCAGCAGCGCGGGACAGGGTTTTGAATCCATATATTTT
. | TRBJ2-5 | TRBV27 | TRBD2 | CASSLSPSGGAGETQYF | TGTGCCAGCAGTTTATCCCCTAGCGGGGGGGCCGGGGAGACCCAGTACTTC
. | TRBJ1-3 | TRBV7-3 | TRBD1 | CASSLGGQGRQGNTIYF | TGTGCCAGCAGCTTAGGGGGACAGGGCCGGCAAGGAAACACCATATATTTT
. | TRBJ1-2 | TRBV4-1 | TRBD1 | CASSLRQGGYTF | TGCGCCAGCAGCCTTCGACAGGGCGGCTACACCTTC
. | TRBJ2-1 | TRBV6-2/TRBV6-3 | TRBD1 | CASSAAGTGANEQFF | TGTGCCAGCAGTGCCGCGGGGACAGGGGCTAATGAGCAGTTCTTC
. | TRBJ1-2 | TRBV9 | TRBD1 | CASSPTPTGEHYGYTF | TGTGCCAGCAGCCCCACCCCGACAGGGGAGCACTATGGCTACACCTTC
. | TRBJ1-2 | TRBV11-2 | . | CASATGGVWESYGYTF | TGTGCCAGCGCGACTGGAGGTGTTTGGGAATCTTACGGCTACACCTTC
. | TRBJ2-6 | TRBV9 | TRBD1 | CASSTPAGGSSGANVLTF | TGTGCCAGCAGCACCCCAGCAGGGGGTTCATCTGGGGCCAACGTCCTGACTTTC